These 12 T cell receptor beta chains were sequenced from one sample in a study of T cell changes during pregnancy in multiple sclerosis. Some clones are missing from TCRdb's copy, which holds only in-frame ones; the method was immunoSEQ multiplex PCR. The sample lists over 35,000 clones; around 90% were seen once. Sequenced material: CD4+ T cells from peripheral blood mononuclear cells, taken in the third trimester of pregnancy. Every receptor here comes from a female donor with multiple sclerosis, enrolled in a pregnancy study.

This chain uses TRBV6-5 with TRBJ1-1, with a possible D match to TRBD1 (6 bases). The CDR3 has 16 amino acids. V gave up 0 bases and J gave up 4 bases, with 15 bases separating them. Germline V lookup: CDR1 MNHEY, CDR2 SVGAGI. The CDR3 is CASSYSPGAGATEAFF. The CDR3 coding sequence is TGTGCCAGCAGTTACTCCCCGGGCGCGGGGGCCACTGAAGCTTTCTTT.

The J gene is TRBJ1-3, the V gene TRBV7-2; 7 nucleotides match TRBD1. CDR1 SGHTA and CDR2 FQGNSA come from the germline V gene. V shed 5 bases, J shed 2 bases, and the junction held 3 bases outside the gene matches. This CDR3 has 14 amino acids. Here the CDR3 DNA reads TGTGCCAGCAGCCCGCAGGGGGCTGGAAACACCATATATTTT. Protein: CASSPQGAGNTIYF.

The genes are TRBV4-3 and TRBJ2-3; TRBD2 agrees at 7 bases. CDR3 length: 15 amino acids. Germline V CDR1 and CDR2: LGHNA, YSLEER. V dropped 4 bases and J dropped 2; count of bases not matched to a gene: 6. The CDR3 spells CASSRALADTDTQYF. In nucleotides, the CDR3 is TGCGCCAGCAGCCGGGCGCTAGCGGACACAGATACGCAGTATTTT.

The CDR3 DNA reads as TGTGCCAGCAGCGTAGTTAGCGGGAATGTCAATGAGCAGTTCTTC. It specifies CASSVVSGNVNEQFF. The V call is TRBV9, the J call TRBJ2-1, with 8 bases identical to TRBD2. V was pared by 0 bases and J by 6 bases, with 5 bases of the junction left unmatched. CDR1 and CDR2 from the germline V gene are SGDLS and YYNGEE. The CDR3 is made up of 15 amino acids.

V is TRBV5-4 and J is TRBJ1-3; possible D gene TRBD1, 6 bases. Germline CDR1 is SGHNT and CDR2 is YYREEE (reference sequence). V gave up 2 bases and J gave up 3 bases, with 15 bases separating them. There are 16 residues in the CDR3. CDR3 DNA sequence: TGTGCCAGCAGCTTTTTCGGGGGGCTTAGTGGAAACACCATATATTTT. Its protein is CASSFFGGLSGNTIYF.

This clone turned up a few times. Since the CDR3 does not end with the conserved phenylalanine or tryptophan, this likely comes from a read error. The DNA is left out, because the CDR3 cannot be placed on it with certainty; the CDR3 is given as TCRdb lists it. V and J are TRBV6-4 and TRBJ1-1. CDR1 and CDR2 from the germline V gene are MRHNA and SNTAGT. The CDR3 numbers 9 amino acids, ends counted. CDR3 sequence reads: CASSEPGLV.

This chain uses TRBV28 with TRBJ2-5; 7 positions match TRBD1. This CDR3 region has 16 residues. Trimming removed 6 bases from V and 1 base from J; junction bases left unmatched: 11. Germline V gives CDR1 MDHEN, CDR2 SYDVKM. The CDR3 DNA follows: TGTGCCAGCAGCTCTACAGGGGTGAGGGGCCAAGAGACCCAGTACTTC. It is translated as CASSSTGVRGQETQYF.

The chain recombines TRBV10-3 with TRBJ2-3; no definite D call. The germline V gene encodes CDR1 ENHRY and CDR2 SYGVKD. The CDR3 runs 12 residues. V lost 3 bases and J lost 4, with 5 bases in between. The CDR3 coding sequence is TGTGCCATCAGTGAACTTGCAGATACGCAGTATTTT. Translation gives CAISELADTQYF.

J is TRBJ2-7 and V is TRBV5-4; perhaps TRBD2 as D (5 bases). The V gene's germline CDR1 is SGHNT and CDR2 YYREEE (reference sequence). V was clipped by 4 bases and J by 4 bases, with 18 bases between them. The length of the CDR3 is 15 residues. The CDR3 reads CASSGGLKGPYEQYF. Here the CDR3 DNA reads TGTGCCAGCAGCGGCGGGCTCAAAGGACCTTACGAGCAGTACTTC.

V gene TRBV14 combines with J gene TRBJ1-1; no reliable D call. Germline V CDR1 and CDR2: SGHDN, FVKESK. This CDR3 has 16 residues. V gave up 2 bases and J gave up 3 bases, with 16 bases separating them. DNA for the CDR3: TGTGCCAGCAGCCAACCTAGAAAGCAAGGAGACACTGAAGCTTTCTTT. It yields the protein CASSQPRKQGDTEAFF.

This clone has just one count. The chain uses TRBV6-4 and TRBJ1-5, with D perhaps TRBD1 (6 bases). The CDR3 runs to 14 residues. The V end was cut by 2 bases, the J end by 4 bases, with 9 bases between. Germline lookup yields CDR1 MRHNA and CDR2 SNTAGT. Written as DNA, the CDR3 is TGTGCCAGCAGTGACCAGGACAGAAATCAGCCCCAGCATTTT. Its protein is CASSDQDRNQPQHF.

The J gene is TRBJ2-7, the V gene TRBV11-1; D is possibly TRBD2 (5 bases). V gave up 1 base and J gave up 0 bases, with 16 bases separating them. This CDR3 has 17 residues. The germline V gene encodes CDR1 SGHAT and CDR2 FQDESV (reference sequence). The DNA for the CDR3 is TGTGCCAGCAGCTTAGGAGGGCGCGGCGGAAGCTCCTACGAGCAGTACTTC. Its translation is CASSLGGRGGSSYEQYF.